This TCR beta chain was found in a study of shared clonotypes between healthy human individuals. The protocol was immunoSEQ multiplex PCR, while the TCRdb copy is restricted to in-frame clones and leaves out a portion. The table shows approximately 2,300,000 clones, with approximately 90% occurring only once. The CD4+ fraction was divided into a CD45RA+ naive subset and a CD45RA-negative memory subset. The specimen sequenced was naive CD4+ T cells from PBMCs. Subset: CD45RA+ positively selected. The clonotype was recovered from a young man in good health. Some clones in this sample may be carry-over from other donors' samples.

CDR3 DNA: TGTGCCAGTAGTATAGACCCTGTCGGGACGTCGTATCAGCCCCAGCATTTT. Its translation is CASSIDPVGTSYQPQHF. The chain combines TRBV19 with TRBJ1-5; D is perhaps TRBD1 (5 bases). CDR1 is LNHDA and CDR2 is SQIVND in the germline V gene (reference sequence). V was trimmed by 0 bases and J by 5 bases, leaving 17 bases between them. The CDR3 contains 17 residues.